One and the same sample provided the 30 T cell receptor beta chains below, sequenced in a study of beta chain features in type 1 diabetes. Expressed TCRB transcripts got sequenced, as all isolated RNA was reverse transcribed. Only in-frame clones appear in the TCRdb table, and some are missing; sequencing was by immunoSEQ multiplex PCR. The profile shows around 500,000 clones, roughly 11% of them singletons. The sample taken for sequencing was naive CD4+ T cells from blood. The receptors originated from a woman aged 18 to 35 in good health.

A few counts support this clone. The chain couples TRBV9 to TRBJ1-2; D is unclear. There are 12 residues in the CDR3. CDR1 is SGDLS, CDR2 YYNGEE, per germline. V was shortened by 3 bases and J by 4 bases, with 7 bases between the two germline ends. In DNA form, the CDR3 reads TGTGCCAGCAGCGCGGTCCCCTATGGCTACACCTTC. This codes for CASSAVPYGYTF.

In the case of this clone: Other DNA sequences in the sample encode the same CDR3. The chain is built from TRBV30 and TRBJ2-6, with no clear D. V was clipped by 3 bases and J by 0 bases, with 9 bases between them. CDR3 size: 15 residues. Per the germline V gene, CDR1 is GTSNPN and CDR2 is SVGIG (reference sequence). Here the CDR3 DNA reads TGTGCCTGGAGGAGAACAGTCTCTGGGGCCAACGTCCTGACTTTC. Its protein is CAWRRTVSGANVLTF.

This clone was detected only a few times. V usage is TRBV7-3 and J usage is TRBJ1-1; D gene uncertain. The CDR3 runs to 14 residues. Germline lookup yields CDR1 SGHTA and CDR2 FQGTGA. Trimming took off 3 bases at V and 2 bases at J, with 10 bases between the two ends. The DNA for the CDR3 is TGTGCCAGCAGCTTCTCTGGCGGTAACACTGAAGCTTTCTTT. This gives the protein CASSFSGGNTEAFF.

This clone was counted only a few times. This chain connects TRBV2 to TRBJ1-2; 7 nucleotides agree with TRBD1. The CDR3 is made up of 13 amino acids. Germline CDR1 SNHLY, CDR2 FYNNEI. With 6 bases clipped from V and 4 bases from J, the junction kept 5 bases outside the gene matches. DNA of the CDR3: TGTGCCAGCAGGGACAGGTTTATCTATGGCTACACCTTC. Translation gives CASRDRFIYGYTF.

The chain has TRBV25-1 and TRBJ2-7, with D possibly matching TRBD2 (5 bases). CDR1 and CDR2 from the germline V gene are MGHDK and SYGVNS. V gave up 3 bases and J gave up 3 bases, with 15 bases separating them. The CDR3 is made up of 15 amino acids. The CDR3 spells CASSDLPGRGYEQYF. The CDR3 region has the DNA TGTGCCAGCAGTGACCTGCCGGGAAGAGGCTACGAGCAGTACTTC.

About this clone: One end of the junction fails to match germline, which may point to a read error. The rearrangement uses TRBV7-2 and TRBJ2-5; D unresolved. The CDR3 is 12 residues long. Germline values: CDR1 SGHTA, CDR2 FQGNSA. In DNA, the CDR3 is TGTGCCAGCAGCTTAGCTCCCGGTTTGAAGGACTTC. Translating gives CASSLAPGLKDF.

The rearrangement links TRBV2 to TRBJ2-5; D remains unclear. Trimming removed 0 bases from V and 5 bases from J, with 10 bases in between. This CDR3 is 14 amino acids long. Per germline, CDR1 SNHLY and CDR2 FYNNEI. The CDR3 reads CASSEAMGAETQYF. The CDR3 DNA reads TGTGCCAGCAGTGAAGCTATGGGCGCCGAGACCCAGTACTTC.

The CDR3: CASSSTPGFEQYF. The CDR3 bases are TGTGCCAGCAGCTCCACGCCGGGGTTCGAGCAGTACTTC. The chain carries TRBV7-3 and TRBJ2-7; possible D gene TRBD2, 5 bases. V shed 4 bases and J shed 6 bases, with 13 bases lying between them. Looked up from germline, CDR1 is SGHTA and CDR2 is FQGTGA. This CDR3 contains 13 residues. The full variable domain, its missing parts supplied by reference TRBV7-3 and TRBJ2-7, is GAGVSQTPSNKVTEKGKYVELRCDPISGHTALYWYRQSLGQGPEFLIYFQGTGAADDSGLPNDRFFAVRPEGSVSTLKIQRTERGDSAVYLCASSSTPGFEQYFGPGTRLTVT.

This clone was found a few times. The V gene is TRBV9, the J gene TRBJ2-4; 8 nucleotides agree with TRBD2. This CDR3 comprises 14 residues. Looked up from germline, CDR1 is SGDLS and CDR2 is YYNGEE. V lost 3 bases to trimming and J lost 9 bases; unmatched junction nucleotides: 8. CDR3 sequence reads: CASSGDPREGIQYF. CDR3 in DNA: TGTGCCAGCAGCGGAGATCCCCGGGAGGGCATTCAGTACTTC.

The chain uses TRBV5-1 and TRBJ2-3; 7 positions agree with TRBD2. Germline trimming cut 6 bases from V and 0 bases from J; bases unmatched to any gene: 4. The CDR3 extends over 14 amino acids. Germline loops: CDR1 SGHRS, CDR2 YFSETQ. The CDR3 spells CASKLATSTDTQYF. The CDR3 bases are TGCGCCAGCAAACTAGCGACTAGCACAGATACGCAGTATTTT.

Of note for this clone: Additional DNA sequences in this sample encode the identical CDR3. V and J are TRBV29-1 and TRBJ1-1, with D perhaps TRBD1 (6 bases). Germline loops: CDR1 SQVTM, CDR2 ANQGSEA. There are 13 residues in the CDR3. V lost 3 bases and J lost 3, with 11 bases in between. CDR3 sequence (DNA): TGCAGCGTTGAGGAGGACAGCTACACTGAAGCTTTCTTT. It codes for CSVEEDSYTEAFF.

This sequence joins TRBV5-6 and TRBJ2-5; no clear D gene. Germline V gene data show CDR1 as SGHDT and CDR2 as YYEEEE. CDR3 length: 12 residues. Trimming took 3 bases from V and 3 from J, leaving 6 bases between them. The CDR3 DNA is TGTGCCAGCAGCTCGTGGAAAGAGACCCAGTACTTC. Translation: CASSSWKETQYF.

The sample holds a few counts of this clone. V usage is TRBV7-2 and J usage is TRBJ2-3; possibly TRBD1 for D (5 bases). The V and J ends lost 2 bases and 5 bases respectively, with 11 bases between them. CDR3 length: 14 amino acids. Looked up from germline, CDR1 is SGHTA and CDR2 is FQGNSA. CDR3 DNA sequence: TGTGCCAGCAGCTTAAGGACATCCGGAGATACGCAGTATTTT. Translation: CASSLRTSGDTQYF.

V is TRBV7-8 and J is TRBJ2-7; TRBD1 or TRBD2 may be the D gene (5 bases each). The ends were cut back, 5 bases at V and 3 bases at J, with 14 bases in the middle. In germline, CDR1 is SGHVS, CDR2 FQNEAQ. The CDR3 consists of 14 residues. The DNA of the CDR3 is TGTGCCAGCAGCGCACGAGGGGTAGGCTACGAGCAGTACTTC. It is translated as CASSARGVGYEQYF.

This clone occurred a few times. The chain joins TRBV4-3 to TRBJ1-6; 7 bases align to TRBD1. The V segment lost 1 base and the J segment 8 bases; nucleotides outside the gene matches: 11. From germline, CDR1 is LGHNA and CDR2 YSLEER. The CDR3 covers 17 residues. This CDR3 is CASSQVRRGQIYSPLHF. The CDR3, as DNA: TGCGCCAGCAGCCAAGTGAGGAGGGGACAGATCTATTCACCCCTCCACTTT.

This clone was detected a few times. This rearrangement joins TRBV19 to TRBJ2-1, with D tentatively TRBD2 (5 bases). Germline lookup yields CDR1 LNHDA and CDR2 SQIVND (reference sequence). The V gene lost 3 bases and the J gene lost 8 bases, with 8 bases spanning the gap. This CDR3 comprises 12 residues. CDR3 amino acids: CASSMRRDEQFF. CDR3 in DNA: TGTGCCAGTAGTATGCGGCGGGATGAGCAGTTCTTC.

This clone was picked up a small number of times. Different DNA sequences within this sample yield the same CDR3. The chain carries TRBV10-3 and TRBJ1-4; D not resolved. The CDR3 extends over 12 amino acids. Germline loops: CDR1 ENHRY, CDR2 SYGVKD. V shed 6 bases and J shed 7 bases, with 9 bases lying between them. The CDR3 reads CAISESREKLFF. Written as DNA, the CDR3 is TGTGCCATCAGCGAATCACGTGAAAAACTGTTTTTT.

The V gene is TRBV7-8, the J gene TRBJ1-2; D may be TRBD1 (6 bases). Trimming left V 7 bases short and J 0 bases short, with 15 bases between. CDR3 size: 15 residues. CDR1 SGHVS and CDR2 FQNEAQ come from the germline V gene. CDR3 residues: CASTWNRVANYGYTF. CDR3 sequence (DNA): TGTGCCAGCACCTGGAACAGGGTCGCTAACTATGGCTACACCTTC.

This clone was picked up a small number of times. The V call is TRBV6-6, the J call TRBJ2-1, with D possibly TRBD2 on 6 matching bases. Per germline, CDR1 MNHNY and CDR2 SVGAGI (reference sequence). The CDR3 runs to 14 residues. V was cut by 6 bases and J by 1 base, with 10 bases left in between. In DNA, the CDR3 is TGTGCCAGCAGGGGAGGTGGGTCCTACAATGAGCAGTTCTTC. Translated: CASRGGGSYNEQFF.

This clone was picked up a small number of times. The V call is TRBV29-1, the J call TRBJ1-6; D gene ambiguous. The V end lost 6 bases, the J end lost 12 bases, and 24 bases lay between the germline ends. The CDR3 length is 15 residues. CDR1 SQVTM and CDR2 ANQGSEA come from the germline V gene. CDR3 nucleotides: TGCAGCGTCCTCCAGTGTCGGCAGGTTCGTCTACCCCTCCACTTT. It translates to CSVLQCRQVRLPLHF.

This clone turned up a few times. The chain joins TRBV20-1 to TRBJ2-7; D not certain. Germline values: CDR1 DFQATT, CDR2 SNEGSKA (reference sequence). The V end was cut by 4 bases, the J end by 3 bases, with 4 bases between. CDR3 length: 10 residues. In nucleotides, the CDR3 is TGCAGTGCTACGAGCTACGAGCAGTACGTC. This gives the protein CSATSYEQYV.

This sequence joins TRBV5-6 and TRBJ1-2, with 8 bases that match TRBD1. With V trimmed by 4 bases and J by 7 bases, 3 bases remained unmatched. Germline V gene lookup returns CDR1 SGHDT and CDR2 YYEEEE. This CDR3 comprises 12 residues. CDR3 coding DNA: TGTGCCAGCAGCGGACAGGGCGGTGGCTACACCTTC. Translated: CASSGQGGGYTF.

CDR3 sequence (DNA): TGTGCCAGGGAAGGAGCGTTTTCCTACAATGAGCAGTTCTTC. This gives the protein CAREGAFSYNEQFF. The V gene is TRBV6-5, the J gene TRBJ2-1, with D uncertain. Germline V gene sequence: CDR1 MNHEY, CDR2 SVGAGI. CDR3 length: 14 residues. V dropped 9 bases and J dropped 1 base, with 13 bases sitting between them.

The CDR3: CASSLGQLTETNTEAFF. The DNA of the CDR3 is TGTGCCAGCAGCTTGGGACAGCTGACAGAGACGAACACTGAAGCTTTCTTT. The genes are TRBV7-9 and TRBJ1-1; 7 bases line up with TRBD1. The CDR3 runs to 17 residues. Germline V gene sequence: CDR1 SEHNR, CDR2 FQNEAQ (reference sequence). J gave up 1 base and V 3 bases, and 11 bases lay outside the gene matches.

The V call is TRBV7-9, the J call TRBJ2-1; 7 bases align to TRBD1. V was pared by 5 bases and J by 2 bases, with 6 bases of the junction left unmatched. CDR3 length equals 15 residues. CDR1 and CDR2 from the germline V gene are SEHNR and FQNEAQ (reference sequence). The CDR3 protein is CASSRQGETYNEQFF. The CDR3 DNA is TGTGCCAGCAGCCGACAGGGCGAAACCTACAATGAGCAGTTCTTC.

The chain's CDR3 is CASSSTYNEQFF. For the CDR3, the DNA is TGTGCCAGCAGTTCCACCTACAATGAGCAGTTCTTC. The V gene is TRBV27, the J gene TRBJ2-1; no clear D gene. The CDR3 extends over 12 amino acids. Trimming removed 4 bases from V and 2 bases from J, with 3 bases in between. From germline, CDR1 is MNHEY and CDR2 SMNVEV (reference sequence).

This clone was seen a handful of times. The chain recombines TRBV25-1 with TRBJ2-1; 9 nucleotides match TRBD1. Germline V gene sequence: CDR1 MGHDK, CDR2 SYGVNS. The CDR3 has 16 amino acids. V lost 2 bases, J lost 5 bases, and 7 bases stayed unmatched. The CDR3: CASSEPGQGRNNEQFF. In nucleotides, the CDR3 is TGTGCCAGCAGTGAACCGGGACAGGGAAGGAACAATGAGCAGTTCTTC.

The gene calls are TRBV6-6 and TRBJ2-7; TRBD2 agrees at 9 bases. The length of the CDR3 is 16 residues. The V segment lost 6 bases and the J segment 4 bases; nucleotides outside the gene matches: 13. The germline V gene encodes CDR1 MNHNY and CDR2 SVGAGI (reference sequence). CDR3 sequence (DNA): TGTGCCAGCAGCCAAGGAGCGGGGGGTGCCAGGTACGAGCAGTACGTC. It yields the protein CASSQGAGGARYEQYV.

The V gene is TRBV10-3, the J gene TRBJ2-3; D possibly matches TRBD1 or TRBD2 (5 bases each). Germline assignment: CDR1 ENHRY and CDR2 SYGVKD. V was shortened by 4 bases and J by 2 bases, with 10 bases between the two germline ends. The CDR3 runs to 14 residues. The CDR3 DNA reads as TGTGCCATCAGTGCTAAGGGGACCACAGATACGCAGTATTTT. Translating it yields CAISAKGTTDTQYF.

The chain links TRBV5-4 to TRBJ2-7; 8 positions match TRBD2. Per the germline V gene, CDR1 is SGHNT and CDR2 is YYREEE (reference sequence). The ends lost 3 bases at V and 0 bases at J; junction bases unmatched: 5. The CDR3 spans 15 residues. The CDR3 DNA reads as TGTGCCAGCAGCTCCCGACTAGCGCACTCCTACGAGCAGTACTTC. It translates to CASSSRLAHSYEQYF. The full variable domain, its missing parts supplied by reference TRBV5-4 and TRBJ2-7, is ETGVTQSPTHLIKTRGQQVTLRCSSQSGHNTVSWYQQALGQGPQFIFQYYREEENGRGNFPPRFSGLQFPNYSSELNVNALELDDSALYLCASSSRLAHSYEQYFGPGTRLTVT.